These 25 T cell receptor beta chains were all obtained from the same sample, sequenced in a study of Graves' ophthalmopathy and Graves' hyperthyroidism. The sequenced template was RNA, covering the TCR beta CDR3 region. Scientists carried out first-round RT-PCR using HTBI primers and then a second-round multiplex PCR. Using its own MiXCR run on the multiplex PCR reads, TCRdb lists one record per CDR3 protein. The sample lists roughly 420,000 distinct CDR3 sequences, around 21% seen once, with 3% in the top ten. The source material was peripheral blood. Every receptor here comes from a woman under 30 with stable Graves' hyperthyroidism.

This clonotype has ten or more counts. This chain uses TRBV12-3 or TRBV12-4 with TRBJ2-5; no firm D call. V lost 7 bases and J lost 5, with 14 bases in between. CDR3 length: 13 amino acids. The CDR3 reads CASKRVLSETQYF. CDR3 DNA: TGTGCCAGCAAACGGGTACTATCGGAGACCCAGTACTTC.

This clonotype occurred many times. This chain connects TRBV25-1 to TRBJ1-6; D gene ambiguous. V gave up 3 bases and J gave up 8 bases, with 11 bases separating them. The CDR3 loop spans 14 amino acids. From germline, CDR1 is MGHDK and CDR2 SYGVNS. This chain's CDR3 is CASSDWPEDSPLHF. The CDR3 DNA is TGTGCCAGCAGTGATTGGCCGGAGGATTCACCCCTCCACTTT.

This clonotype showed up many times. V is TRBV25-1 and J is TRBJ1-5; D may be TRBD1 (5 bases). This CDR3 contains 14 residues. Germline V lookup: CDR1 MGHDK, CDR2 SYGVNS. V was clipped by 3 bases and J by 5 bases, with 11 bases between them. The chain's CDR3 is CASSESQVHQPQHF. The CDR3 DNA is TGTGCCAGCAGTGAGTCACAGGTTCATCAGCCCCAGCATTTT.

The chain is built from TRBV10-3 and TRBJ2-7, with D possibly being TRBD2 (5 bases). Trimming cost V 4 bases and J 4 bases, with 11 bases left between them. The CDR3 extends over 13 amino acids. Per germline, CDR1 ENHRY and CDR2 SYGVKD. Written as DNA, the CDR3 is TGTGCCATCAGTGCGCAGGACTCGTACGAGCAGTACTTC. Protein product: CAISAQDSYEQYF.

This chain uses TRBV19 with TRBJ2-5; perhaps D is TRBD1 or TRBD2 (5 bases each). The CDR3 extends over 15 amino acids. CDR1 is LNHDA and CDR2 is SQIVND in the germline V gene (reference sequence). V dropped 5 bases and J dropped 2 bases, with 15 bases sitting between them. The CDR3 loop reads CASSRPERGQETQYF. CDR3 DNA sequence: TGTGCCAGTAGTCGCCCGGAGAGGGGACAAGAGACCCAGTACTTC.

The rearrangement links TRBV25-1 to TRBJ2-7; D is uncertain. Looked up from germline, CDR1 is MGHDK and CDR2 is SYGVNS. With 5 bases removed from V and 6 bases from J, the gap between germline ends came to 8 bases. CDR3 length: 11 amino acids. The CDR3, as DNA: TGTGCCAGCAGTCCCGGGTCCGAGCAGTACTTC. Residues: CASSPGSEQYF.

This clonotype was seen repeatedly, ten times or more. The chain recombines TRBV7-9 with TRBJ1-2; 9 positions agree with TRBD1. Germline CDR1 SEHNR, CDR2 FQNEAQ (reference sequence). V shed 2 bases, J shed 6 bases, and the junction held 7 bases outside the gene matches. The CDR3 loop spans 15 amino acids. The CDR3 region is CASSLTPGTGNGYTF. Here the CDR3 DNA reads TGTGCCAGCAGCTTAACCCCTGGGACAGGGAATGGCTACACCTTC.

This clonotype was counted at least ten times. This sequence joins TRBV13 and TRBJ2-7; TRBD2 aligns across 8 bases. The CDR3 spans 13 residues. The germline CDR1 and CDR2 sequences are PRHDT and FYEKMQ (reference sequence). The V gene end was trimmed by 7 bases and the J gene end by 5 bases; junction bases not matched to a gene: 7. The CDR3 here is CASTGTSFHEQYF. The CDR3 nucleotides are TGTGCCAGCACCGGGACTAGTTTCCACGAGCAGTACTTC.

This clonotype was seen many times. V is TRBV6-1 and J is TRBJ1-6; unclear D gene. Trimming removed 2 bases at V and 8 bases at J, with 7 bases between. From germline, CDR1 is MNHNS and CDR2 SASEGT. This CDR3 region has 13 residues. CDR3 sequence: CASSERVDSPLHF. In DNA, the CDR3 is TGTGCCAGCAGTGAACGGGTAGATTCACCCCTCCACTTT.

This rearrangement joins TRBV11-3 to TRBJ1-1; D unresolved. CDR1 is SGHNT, CDR2 YENEEA, per germline. The length of the CDR3 is 11 residues. V lost 4 bases, J lost 11 bases, and 11 bases lay in between. The CDR3 reads CASSSDLRAFF. DNA of the CDR3: TGTGCCAGCAGCTCAGACTTGCGGGCTTTCTTT.

This clonotype has a handful of counts. The V gene is TRBV6-1, the J gene TRBJ2-7; 7 bases match TRBD1. J lost 4 bases, V lost 7 bases, and 7 bases had no gene match. CDR1 is MNHNS and CDR2 is SASEGT in the germline V gene. This CDR3 has 13 residues. CDR3 residues: CASNPGQDYEQYF. CDR3 nucleotides: TGTGCCAGCAACCCCGGACAGGATTACGAGCAGTACTTC.

This clonotype was detected many times. V is TRBV9 and J is TRBJ1-6; no firm D call. The CDR3 runs to 15 residues. Germline V gene data show CDR1 as SGDLS and CDR2 as YYNGEE. V lost 0 bases to trimming and J lost 2 bases, with 6 bases between them. Here the CDR3 reads CASSVGGTYNSPLHF. The CDR3 DNA is TGTGCCAGCAGCGTAGGAGGGACCTATAATTCACCCCTCCACTTT.

This clonotype has a single count. CDR3 protein: CASSPGEAPLHF. CDR3 DNA sequence: TGTGCCAGCAGTCCAGGGGAGGCACCCCTCCACTTT. The rearrangement joins TRBV12-3 or TRBV12-4 to TRBJ1-6, with a weak D call TRBD1 (6 bases). The CDR3 runs 12 residues. Trimming took off 5 bases at V and 11 bases at J, with 10 bases between the two ends.

The chain employs TRBV29-1 and TRBJ2-5; perhaps TRBD1 as D (6 bases). Germline V gene data show CDR1 as SQVTM and CDR2 as ANQGSEA. The CDR3 totals 16 residues. Trimming shortened V by 2 bases and J by 5 bases, and 21 bases separated the two germline ends. CDR3 DNA sequence: TGCAGCGTTGAACCGGCGACAGGTGGTGTACAGGAGACCCAGTACTTC. Its translation is CSVEPATGGVQETQYF.

The J gene is TRBJ2-2, the V gene TRBV5-1, with a possible D match to TRBD2 (5 bases). The CDR3 has 14 amino acids. V was clipped by 2 bases and J by 6 bases, with 11 bases between them. CDR1 and CDR2 (germline): SGHRS, YFSETQ. CDR3 region: CASSFLASSGELFF. The CDR3 DNA reads TGCGCCAGCAGCTTCCTAGCAAGTTCCGGGGAGCTGTTTTTT.

The chain joins TRBV11-2 to TRBJ1-2; a weak D match, TRBD1 (6 bases). The germline V gene encodes CDR1 SGHAT and CDR2 FQNNGV. V was trimmed by 5 bases and J by 3 bases, leaving 13 bases between them. The CDR3 loop spans 14 amino acids. The CDR3: CASSPQGMDYGYTF. The CDR3 region has the DNA TGTGCCAGCAGCCCACAGGGTATGGACTATGGCTACACCTTC.

Many counts were recorded for this clonotype. The chain recombines TRBV24-1 with TRBJ2-2; a weak D match, TRBD2 (6 bases). The germline V and J ends were trimmed by 1 base and 0 bases, with 8 bases remaining between them. Germline V gives CDR1 KGHDR, CDR2 SFDVKD. This CDR3 has 16 amino acids. The CDR3, as DNA: TGTGCCACCAGTGATTTTGCGGGGCCGAACACCGGGGAGCTGTTTTTT. The encoded protein is CATSDFAGPNTGELFF.

This clonotype appeared many times. This chain connects TRBV12-3 or TRBV12-4 to TRBJ2-5; perhaps TRBD1 as D (6 bases). The CDR3 sequence is 14 residues long. Trimming removed 4 bases from V and 5 bases from J, with 14 bases in between. The CDR3 sequence: CASSSARGWETQYF. In DNA form, the CDR3 reads TGTGCCAGCAGTTCGGCCAGGGGATGGGAGACCCAGTACTTC.

This clonotype was seen repeatedly, ten times or more. The J gene is TRBJ1-1, the V gene TRBV24-1; D is uncertain. The CDR3 is 14 amino acids. Germline lookup yields CDR1 KGHDR and CDR2 SFDVKD. V was shortened by 5 bases and J by 1 base, with 10 bases between the two germline ends. The CDR3 DNA reads TGTGCCACCAGTGGCTCCGGATGGAACACTGAAGCTTTCTTT. Its protein product is CATSGSGWNTEAFF.

This clonotype appeared many times. The chain couples TRBV29-1 to TRBJ1-1; 7 bases align to TRBD1. The length of the CDR3 is 14 residues. Trimming cost V 6 bases and J 1 base; bases outside gene matches: 8. The germline gives CDR1 SQVTM, CDR2 ANQGSEA. The CDR3 nucleotides read TGCAGCGTCCGATGGACAGGTGCGAACACTGAAGCTTTCTTT. Translating gives CSVRWTGANTEAFF.

Ten or more counts support this clonotype. One end of the junction is discordant with germline, which a read error may explain. The chain is built from TRBV7-8 and TRBJ2-5, with D perhaps matching TRBD1 (5 bases). Looked up from germline, CDR1 is SGHVS and CDR2 is FQNEAQ. There are 16 residues in the CDR3. The CDR3: CAKEAGIGVYQETQYF. CDR3 DNA sequence: TGCGCCAAAGAGGCAGGGATTGGGGTGTACCAAGAGACCCAGTACTTC.

The gene calls are TRBV5-6 and TRBJ2-2; D unresolved. V dropped 1 base and J dropped 4 bases, with 11 bases sitting between them. Germline CDR1 and CDR2: SGHDT and YYEEEE. The CDR3 covers 15 residues. CDR3 nucleotides: TGTGCCAGCAGCTTGATCTCTAGGGCCACCGGGGAGCTGTTTTTT. Its protein is CASSLISRATGELFF.

The rearrangement uses TRBV6-4 and TRBJ1-3; D gene unclear. Germline lookup yields CDR1 MRHNA and CDR2 SNTAGT. V dropped 8 bases and J dropped 3 bases, with 20 bases sitting between them. The CDR3 covers 16 residues. The CDR3 DNA follows: TGTGCCAGCTGCCACCAGGTGGGAGGGAGTGGAAACACCATATATTTT. Protein product: CASCHQVGGSGNTIYF.

The genes are TRBV6-1 and TRBJ2-3, with 7 nucleotides matching TRBD2. CDR3 length equals 14 residues. Trimming took 6 bases from V and 3 from J; bases not matched to a gene: 6. The germline CDR1 and CDR2 sequences are MNHNS and SASEGT. The CDR3: CASRPTGGTDTQYF. The CDR3 DNA follows: TGTGCCAGCAGACCTACGGGGGGTACAGATACGCAGTATTTT.

The gene calls are TRBV4-1 and TRBJ1-1; D is possibly TRBD1 (6 bases). V gave up 1 base and J gave up 1 base, with 16 bases separating them. CDR3 length: 17 amino acids. The V gene's germline CDR1 is MGHRA and CDR2 YSYEKL. Here the CDR3 reads CASSQAPLTGANTEAFF. DNA for the CDR3: TGCGCCAGCAGCCAAGCCCCCCTGACAGGAGCGAACACTGAAGCTTTCTTT.